The T cell receptor (beta chain) under discussion was sequenced for a study of T cells after yellow fever vaccination (dated by TCRdb to between 2019 and 2020). A note on the overall study: The SMART-Seq v4 Ultra Low Input RNA kit was used to prepare libraries from fractions with low cell numbers. To follow T-cell clones before and after both primary and booster YFV17D yellow fever vaccination, bulk TCR alpha and beta repertoires underwent longitudinal sequencing. Two healthy male donors, one aged 18 to 30 and one aged 30 to 39 years, made up the cohort. Blood was collected at multiple timepoints before and after primary and secondary immunization, and bulk PBMC replicates and cell subsets were isolated.

Concerning this clonotype itself: Its specific antigen is unknown. A much larger clone lies one base from this, so it may be a read error.

The treatment or condition label of this sample denotes: live attenuated yellow fever vaccine strain. PBMCs were isolated from peripheral blood using a standard Ficoll-Paque protocol. Dynabeads CD4 and CD8 positive selection kits were used to isolate the CD4 and CD8 T-cell fractions. TriZol was used to extract RNA from bulk PBMCs, CD4 and CD8 fractions, and dextramer-positive and dextramer-negative fractions. Overall study results and their limits: A small share of clonotypes was detected in both CD4 and CD8 compartments, with the overlap likely arising from convergent recombination. Because only two donors were included in the study, the extent to which the findings can be generalized is limited. Computational filtering was needed because FACS-sorted repertoires could contain abundant contaminating clonotypes from the bulk population. The secondary T-cell response was weaker than the primary response but faster, peaking on day 5 instead of day 15. After the booster, most of the clones that had expanded following primary vaccination were detected again (just under 97% of CD4 and around nine tenths of CD8), which suggests that memory was broadly maintained.

For CDR1 and CDR2, the germline V gene lists SGHTA and FQGNSA. The CDR3 has 16 amino acids, counting the end cysteine and phenylalanine. Only the CDR3 DNA stays, 48 bases, in frame from base 1. The sequencer was an Illumina NovaSeq 6000. TCR cDNA was synthesized by 5'RACE template switching, through which a universal primer site and unique molecular identifiers were introduced. cDNA synthesis was primed from both the TCR alpha and TCR beta constant segments. Library amplification used two PCR steps, and the second PCR step added sample barcodes and sequencing adapters. Sequencing of libraries was performed on Illumina HiSeq 2500 (2x100 bp) or NovaSeq (2x150 bp). In the original analysis: MIGEC handled demultiplexing of reads and collapsing into UMI consensus sequences, while MiXCR performed V(D)J alignment. Clonotypes responding to the vaccine were identified with edgeR on replicate PBMC samples, with the criteria of FDR below 0.01 and a log2 fold change above 5 up to day 15. Each bulk clonotype received a CD4 or CD8 identity based on whether the sequenced CD4 or CD8 repertoire contained that clonotype at higher abundance. TCRdb reprocessing: public reads trimmed at Q25 with fastp, clones called with MiXCR, in-frame beta chains kept. Rows with a matching CDR3 protein are joined into one entry that keeps the most common DNA and genes. The V and J calls and clone size are TCRdb's, not the authors'. Here the sample has 300,000 to 400,000 distinct CDR3 sequences; about 10% occur a single time. 3.3% of the sample comes from the top ten.

The sample was CD4+ T cells sorted from PBMCs, taken 45 days after the yellow fever booster vaccination. The chain was built from TRBV7-2 and TRBJ1-4; too little of a D gene remains to name it. This clonotype was obtained from a man between 18 and 35 years old who received the YFV17D yellow fever vaccine. The CDR3 region reads CASSSSLGLTNEKLSF. At the DNA level, the sequence is TGTGCCAGCAGCTCAAGCCTGGGGTTGACTAATGAAAAACTGTCTTTT.